This entry lists 9 T cell receptor beta chains sequenced from one sample in a study of technical replicates of blood from four donors (dated by TCRdb to about 2017). The method was the immunoSEQ multiplex PCR assay. In its TCRdb copy, this immuneACCESS table keeps in-frame sequences only and misses some clones. Where compared with another copy, unresolved V genes explain less than half of these, and the others have no known cause. For this sample there are more than 75,000 clones; 96% appear just once. 0.37% of the sample is taken by the ten largest. The sample taken for sequencing was T cells isolated from PBMCs. These receptor sequences come from a human donor in good health.

The rearrangement joins TRBV6-5 to TRBJ2-1; perhaps TRBD2 as D (5 bases). The V gene lost 2 bases and the J gene lost 4 bases, with 6 bases spanning the gap. This CDR3 region has 13 residues. Germline lookup yields CDR1 MNHEY and CDR2 SVGAGI. The CDR3 DNA follows: TGTGCCAGCAGTTACAGGGAGTACAATGAGCAGTTCTTC. Amino acid sequence: CASSYREYNEQFF.

V and J are TRBV28 and TRBJ2-5; 7 nucleotides agree with TRBD2. V lost 7 bases and J lost 5; bases outside the gene matches: 13. The V gene's germline CDR1 is MDHEN and CDR2 SYDVKM. The length of the CDR3 is 15 residues. CDR3 loop: CASTLWGGVRETQYF. The CDR3 DNA reads as TGTGCCAGCACTCTGTGGGGGGGGGTACGGGAGACCCAGTACTTC.

The V and J genes are TRBV27 and TRBJ2-7; TRBD2 matches 7 bases. This CDR3 spans 15 amino acids. The germline gives CDR1 MNHEY, CDR2 SMNVEV (reference sequence). Trimming cost V 5 bases and J 7 bases; bases outside gene matches: 14. CDR3: CASSLLRENPSEQYF. CDR3 nucleotides: TGTGCCAGCAGTCTACTGCGGGAGAATCCCTCAGAGCAGTACTTC.

The chain carries TRBV4-3 and TRBJ2-5, with 8 bases aligning to TRBD1. The CDR3 has 17 residues. J was trimmed by 2 bases and V by 4 bases; bases with no gene match: 12. Germline lookup yields CDR1 LGHNA and CDR2 YSLEER. DNA for the CDR3: TGCGCCAGCAGCCTCGCTAGGACAGGGTGGGGGCAAGAGACCCAGTACTTC. It codes for CASSLARTGWGQETQYF.

This sequence joins TRBV29-1 and TRBJ1-1; D is uncertain. V gave up 2 bases and J gave up 5 bases, with 12 bases separating them. This CDR3 contains 13 residues. Germline V gene data show CDR1 as SQVTM and CDR2 as ANQGSEA. CDR3 sequence reads: CSVEIGIRTEAFF. In DNA form, the CDR3 reads TGCAGCGTTGAAATAGGTATCAGGACTGAAGCTTTCTTT.

J is TRBJ1-1 and V is TRBV28; 7 positions match TRBD1. This CDR3 is 15 amino acids long. The germline gives CDR1 MDHEN, CDR2 SYDVKM. With V trimmed by 5 bases and J by 7 bases, 13 bases remained unmatched. The CDR3 is CASSALTGFGGEAFF. The CDR3 coding sequence is TGTGCCAGCAGTGCCCTGACAGGGTTTGGCGGTGAAGCTTTCTTT. Based on the CDR3 plus reference TRBV28 and TRBJ1-1, the full variable domain is DVKVTQSSRYLVKRTGEKVFLECVQDMDHENMFWYRQDPGLGLRLIYFSYDVKMKEKGDIPEGYSVSREKKERFSLILESASTNQTSMYLCASSALTGFGGEAFFGQGTRLTVV.

This chain connects TRBV6-5 to TRBJ2-1; 10 nucleotides agree with TRBD2. After removal of 8 bases from V and 2 bases from J, the junction contained 6 bases not matched to a gene. Germline V CDR1 and CDR2: MNHEY, SVGAGI. The CDR3 runs 15 residues. The CDR3 reads CASASGRETYNEQFF. In DNA form, the CDR3 reads TGTGCCAGCGCCAGCGGGAGGGAAACCTACAATGAGCAGTTCTTC.

The chain couples TRBV12-5 to TRBJ2-5; TRBD2 is a possible D gene (5 bases). Germline V CDR1 and CDR2: LGHNT, FRNRAP. This CDR3 is 17 amino acids long. V dropped 4 bases and J dropped 5 bases, with 23 bases sitting between them. CDR3 residues: CASGSRTPGRAAETQYF. The CDR3, as DNA: TGTGCTAGTGGTTCCCGCACACCGGGCCGAGCGGCGGAGACCCAGTACTTC.

The chain recombines TRBV19 with TRBJ2-3; 8 bases agree with TRBD1. The junction had 2 bases not matched to a gene; V was cut back by 6 bases and J by 3 bases. Germline V gives CDR1 LNHDA, CDR2 SQIVND (reference sequence). CDR3 length equals 13 residues. CDR3 nucleotide sequence: TGTGCCAGTAGAGGACAGGGTACAGATACGCAGTATTTT. As protein: CASRGQGTDTQYF.